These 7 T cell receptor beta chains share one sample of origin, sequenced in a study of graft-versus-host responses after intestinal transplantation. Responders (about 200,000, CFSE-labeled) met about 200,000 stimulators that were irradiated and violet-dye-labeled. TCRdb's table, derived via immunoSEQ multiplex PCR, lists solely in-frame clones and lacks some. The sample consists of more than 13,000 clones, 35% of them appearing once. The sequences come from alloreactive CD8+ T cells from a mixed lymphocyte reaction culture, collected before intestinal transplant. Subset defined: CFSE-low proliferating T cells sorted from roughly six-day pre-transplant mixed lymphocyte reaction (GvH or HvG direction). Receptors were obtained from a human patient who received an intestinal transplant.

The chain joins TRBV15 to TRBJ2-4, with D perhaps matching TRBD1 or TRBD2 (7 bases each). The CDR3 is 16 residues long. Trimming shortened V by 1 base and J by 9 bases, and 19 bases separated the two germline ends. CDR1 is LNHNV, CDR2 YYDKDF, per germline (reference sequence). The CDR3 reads CATSRASGGVRSIQYF. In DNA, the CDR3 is TGTGCCACCAGCAGAGCTTCAGGGGGGGTAAGAAGCATTCAGTACTTC. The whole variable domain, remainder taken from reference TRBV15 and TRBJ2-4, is DAMVIQNPRYQVTQFGKPVTLSCSQTLNHNVMYWYQQKSSQAPKLLFHYYDKDFNNEADTPDNFQSRRPNTSFCFLDIRSPGLGDTAMYLCATSRASGGVRSIQYFGAGTRLSVL.

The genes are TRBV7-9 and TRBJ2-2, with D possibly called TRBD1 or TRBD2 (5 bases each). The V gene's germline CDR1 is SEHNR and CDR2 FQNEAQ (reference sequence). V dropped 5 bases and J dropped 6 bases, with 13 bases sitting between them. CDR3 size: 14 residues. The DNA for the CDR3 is TGTGCCAGCAGCCTACCCGGGGCGTCCGGGGAGCTGTTTTTT. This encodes CASSLPGASGELFF.

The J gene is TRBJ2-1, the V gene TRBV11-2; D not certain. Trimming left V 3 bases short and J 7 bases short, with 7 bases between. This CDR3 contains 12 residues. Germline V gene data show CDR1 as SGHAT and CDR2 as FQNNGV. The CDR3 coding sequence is TGTGCCAGCAGCTTGGCGGTTAATGAGCAGTTCTTC. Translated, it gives CASSLAVNEQFF. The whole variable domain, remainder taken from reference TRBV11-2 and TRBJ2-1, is EAGVAQSPRYKIIEKRQSVAFWCNPISGHATLYWYQQILGQGPKLLIQFQNNGVVDDSQLPKDRFSAERLKGVDSTLKIQPAKLEDSAVYLCASSLAVNEQFFGPGTRLTVL.

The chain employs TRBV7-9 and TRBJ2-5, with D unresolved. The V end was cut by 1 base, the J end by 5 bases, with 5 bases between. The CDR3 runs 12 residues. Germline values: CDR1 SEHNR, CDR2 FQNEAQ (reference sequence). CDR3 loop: CASSLEFETQYF. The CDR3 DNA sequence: TGTGCCAGCAGCTTAGAGTTCGAGACCCAGTACTTC.

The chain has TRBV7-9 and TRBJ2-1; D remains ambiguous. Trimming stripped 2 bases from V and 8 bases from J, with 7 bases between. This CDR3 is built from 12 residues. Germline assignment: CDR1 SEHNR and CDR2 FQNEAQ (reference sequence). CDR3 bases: TGTGCCAGCAGCTTAATGTGGGATGAGCAGTTCTTC. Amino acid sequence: CASSLMWDEQFF.

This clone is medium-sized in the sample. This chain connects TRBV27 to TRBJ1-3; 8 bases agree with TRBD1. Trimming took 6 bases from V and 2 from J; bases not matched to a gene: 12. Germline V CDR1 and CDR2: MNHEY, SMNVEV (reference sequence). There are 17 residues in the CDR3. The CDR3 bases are TGTGCCAGCAGACCTGGACAGGGACCACCTGCTGGAAACACCATATATTTT. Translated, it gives CASRPGQGPPAGNTIYF.

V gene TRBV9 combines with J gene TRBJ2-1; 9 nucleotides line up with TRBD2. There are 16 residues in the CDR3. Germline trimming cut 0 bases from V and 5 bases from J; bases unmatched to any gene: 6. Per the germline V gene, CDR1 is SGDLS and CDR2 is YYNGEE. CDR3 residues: CASSVGASGVHNEQFF. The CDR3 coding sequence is TGTGCCAGCAGCGTAGGGGCTAGCGGGGTGCACAATGAGCAGTTCTTC.